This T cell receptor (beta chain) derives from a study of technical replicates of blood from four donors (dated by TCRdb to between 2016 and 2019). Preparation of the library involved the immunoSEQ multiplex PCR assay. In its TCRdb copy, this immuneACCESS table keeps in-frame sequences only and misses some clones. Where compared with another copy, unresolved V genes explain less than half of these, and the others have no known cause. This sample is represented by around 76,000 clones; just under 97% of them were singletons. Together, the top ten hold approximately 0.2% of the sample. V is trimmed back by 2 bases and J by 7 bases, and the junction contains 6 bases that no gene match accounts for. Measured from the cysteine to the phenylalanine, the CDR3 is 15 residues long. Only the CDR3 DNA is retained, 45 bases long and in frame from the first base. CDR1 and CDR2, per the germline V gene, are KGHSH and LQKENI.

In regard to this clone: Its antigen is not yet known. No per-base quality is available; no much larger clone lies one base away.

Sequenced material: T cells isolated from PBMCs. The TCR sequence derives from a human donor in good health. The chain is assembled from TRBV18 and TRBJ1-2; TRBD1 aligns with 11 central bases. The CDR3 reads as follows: CASSPGTDRGLGYTF. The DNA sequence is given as TGTGCCAGCTCACCAGGGACGGACAGGGGGCTTGGCTACACCTTC. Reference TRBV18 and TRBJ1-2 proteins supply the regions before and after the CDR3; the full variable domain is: NAGVMQNPRHLVRRRGQEARLRCSPMKGHSHVYWYRQLPEEGLKFMVYLQKENIIDESGMPKERFSAEFPKEGPSILRIQQVVRGDSAAYFCASSPGTDRGLGYTFGSGTRLTVV.